The entry below gives a single TCR beta chain sequence along with its context. Sequenced by immunoSEQ multiplex PCR; TCRdb stores in-frame clones only, minus some. The table records 15,000 to 20,000 clones, over 75% of them present only once. From germline, CDR1 is MNHNY and CDR2 SVGAGI (reference sequence). The V end was cut by 7 bases, the J end by 6 bases, with 16 bases between. The CDR3 consists of 15 residues. The source of the sample is a study of T cell clones after liver transplantation. The sequences come from CD8+ T cells from blood, collected around 50 months after liver transplant. This receptor was identified in a human patient who received a liver transplant. Some of these T cells may belong to the graft donor. J is TRBJ1-6 and V is TRBV6-6, with unresolved D. CDR3 coding DNA: TGTGCCAGCACCAATCAAGGTGGGGTTAATTCACCCCTCCACTTT. Its protein product is CASTNQGGVNSPLHF.